This is a list of T cell receptor beta chains from one sample in a study of identical twins. In TCRdb, the 5' RACE reads were re-called with MiXCR into one record per CDR3 protein. The sample lists hundreds of thousands of distinct CDR3 sequences, approximately 7% seen once, with roughly 3.6% in the top ten. This sample also appeared in a second study, on yellow fever vaccine responses in identical twins.

Sequenced input: memory (CD45RO+) T cells sorted from blood. Every receptor here comes from a woman aged 18-35 years in good health. Both conserved end residues are part of each CDR3. Each record gives: J gene, V gene, D gene, clone size, CDR3 DNA, CDR3 protein. The D gene is left open where the match is weak. For some rows the clone size is stated as once, few or many, or as a class when expanded; others skip it.

J gene: TRBJ2-5; V gene: TRBV18; D gene: TRBD1; clone size: few; CDR3 DNA: TGTGCCAGCTCACCAATGGCACAGGGGAAGGAGACCCAGTACTTC; CDR3 protein: CASSPMAQGKETQYF
J gene: TRBJ1-1; V gene: TRBV27; D gene: TRBD1; clone size: many; CDR3 DNA: TGTGCCAGCAGTTTGGGACAGGGTCCCACTGAAGCTTTCTTT; CDR3 protein: CASSLGQGPTEAFF
J gene: TRBJ1-2; V gene: TRBV10-3; D gene: TRBD1; clone size: NA; CDR3 DNA: TGTGCCATCACCCCGGACAGGGAGCGGCTTTATGGCTACACCTTC; CDR3 protein: CAITPDRERLYGYTF
J gene: TRBJ2-5; V gene: TRBV25-1; D gene: NA; clone size: many; CDR3 DNA: TGTGCCAGCAGTGAATGGGTGGGGATTGCTGAGACCCAGTACTTC; CDR3 protein: CASSEWVGIAETQYF
J gene: TRBJ2-1; V gene: TRBV27; D gene: NA; clone size: many; CDR3 DNA: TGTGCCAGCAGTTTAATGTCTGGGAGCTCCTACAATGAGCAGTTCTTC; CDR3 protein: CASSLMSGSSYNEQFF
J gene: TRBJ2-4; V gene: TRBV5-1; D gene: NA; clone size: many; CDR3 DNA: TGCGCCAGCAGCCCTGGGGGGGGACAGGTCGGAAACATTCAGTACTTC; CDR3 protein: CASSPGGGQVGNIQYF
J gene: TRBJ2-7; V gene: TRBV20-1; D gene: TRBD1; clone size: many; CDR3 DNA: TGCAGTGCTAGATCGGACAGGGGCTCGAGCGAGCAGTACTTC; CDR3 protein: CSARSDRGSSEQYF
J gene: TRBJ2-1; V gene: TRBV24-1; D gene: TRBD2; clone size: NA; CDR3 DNA: TGTGCCACCAGTGACCCGCTAGCGGGAGGGGGTGATGAGCAGTTCTTC; CDR3 protein: CATSDPLAGGGDEQFF
J gene: TRBJ2-6; V gene: TRBV27; D gene: NA; clone size: many; CDR3 DNA: TGTGCCAGCAGGCCCTTCACCCTCTCTGGGGCCAACGTCCTGACTTTC; CDR3 protein: CASRPFTLSGANVLTF
J gene: TRBJ2-7; V gene: TRBV5-1; D gene: NA; clone size: many; CDR3 DNA: TGCGCCAGCAGCTTGAGTGCAGATTCCTACGAGCAGTACTTC; CDR3 protein: CASSLSADSYEQYF
J gene: TRBJ1-2; V gene: TRBV5-4; D gene: TRBD1; clone size: NA; CDR3 DNA: TGTGCCAGCAGCCCCCCGACAGGGGCGAACTATGGCTACACCTTC; CDR3 protein: CASSPPTGANYGYTF
J gene: TRBJ1-1; V gene: TRBV29-1; D gene: NA; clone size: few; CDR3 DNA: TGCAGCGTTGCCTCCAGGGCAGCAAACACTGAAGCTTTCTTT; CDR3 protein: CSVASRAANTEAFF
J gene: TRBJ1-5; V gene: TRBV12-3/TRBV12-4; D gene: NA; clone size: many; CDR3 DNA: TGTGCCAGCAGTTTAGGGGATCAGCCCCAGCATTTT; CDR3 protein: CASSLGDQPQHF
J gene: TRBJ2-1; V gene: TRBV20-1; D gene: NA; clone size: many; CDR3 DNA: TGCAGTGCTAGGAATAGGTTGGGGACCTACAATGAGCAGTTCTTC; CDR3 protein: CSARNRLGTYNEQFF
J gene: TRBJ2-5; V gene: TRBV10-3; D gene: NA; clone size: few; CDR3 DNA: TGTGCCATCAGTGAGTCTAAGATCCGGAACCTATTCCAAGAGACCCAGTACTTC; CDR3 protein: CAISESKIRNLFQETQYF
J gene: TRBJ2-5; V gene: TRBV6-7; D gene: TRBD2; clone size: few; CDR3 DNA: TGTGCCAGCAGACCAAGCGGGGGGGCGTCAGAGACCCAGTACTTC; CDR3 protein: CASRPSGGASETQYF
J gene: TRBJ2-5; V gene: TRBV29-1; D gene: TRBD2; clone size: many; CDR3 DNA: TGCAGCGTTGACTTAGCGGGGCTAGAGACCCAGTACTTC; CDR3 protein: CSVDLAGLETQYF
J gene: TRBJ2-3; V gene: TRBV4-2; D gene: TRBD2; clone size: NA; CDR3 DNA: TGTGCCAGCAGCGGTGGGACTAGCGGGGGGGTCGTTGGTACGCAGTATTTT; CDR3 protein: CASSGGTSGGVVGTQYF
J gene: TRBJ2-3; V gene: TRBV4-1; D gene: NA; clone size: few; CDR3 DNA: TGCGCCAGCAGCCAAGGTCCCCGAAGGACGGTTTTAGGGGATACGCAGTATTTT; CDR3 protein: CASSQGPRRTVLGDTQYF
J gene: TRBJ1-4; V gene: TRBV20-1; D gene: NA; clone size: NA; CDR3 DNA: TGCAGTGCTAGAGAATGGGGGCCCCCTAATGAAAAACTGTTTTTT; CDR3 protein: CSAREWGPPNEKLFF
J gene: TRBJ2-5; V gene: TRBV10-3; D gene: NA; clone size: few; CDR3 DNA: TGTGCCACCGGGGGCGAGACCCAGTACTTC; CDR3 protein: CATGGETQYF
J gene: TRBJ2-3; V gene: TRBV20-1; D gene: NA; clone size: NA; CDR3 DNA: TGCAGTGCTAGTAGCAGGGGTGACTTTGATACGCAGTATTTT; CDR3 protein: CSASSRGDFDTQYF
J gene: TRBJ2-1; V gene: TRBV2; D gene: NA; clone size: NA; CDR3 DNA: TGTGCCAGCCTTAGGGGCCTGACGTACAATGAGCAGTTCTTC; CDR3 protein: CASLRGLTYNEQFF
J gene: TRBJ1-2; V gene: TRBV12-3/TRBV12-4; D gene: TRBD1; clone size: many; CDR3 DNA: TGTGCCAGCAACAGGGGGCGTGGGTATGGCTACACCTTC; CDR3 protein: CASNRGRGYGYTF
J gene: TRBJ2-5; V gene: TRBV4-1; D gene: NA; clone size: NA; CDR3 DNA: TGCGCCAGCAGCCACCCCCGGGGAGGGGGTCCTTCGCAAGAGACCCAGTACTTC; CDR3 protein: CASSHPRGGGPSQETQYF
J gene: TRBJ2-7; V gene: TRBV5-1; D gene: TRBD1; clone size: NA; CDR3 DNA: TGCGCCAGCAGCCCCGGACAGGGGAAATCCTACGAGCAGTACTTC; CDR3 protein: CASSPGQGKSYEQYF
J gene: TRBJ1-4; V gene: TRBV12-3/TRBV12-4; D gene: NA; clone size: many; CDR3 DNA: TGTGCCAGCCGAATCAGACGCGGGGTCAGTAATGAAAAACTGTTTTTT; CDR3 protein: CASRIRRGVSNEKLFF
J gene: TRBJ2-7; V gene: TRBV5-1; D gene: TRBD1; clone size: many; CDR3 DNA: TGCGCCAGCAGCTCTACGACAGGGGGCGCGTCCTTAATTGAGCAGTACTTC; CDR3 protein: CASSSTTGGASLIEQYF
J gene: TRBJ2-2; V gene: TRBV7-6; D gene: TRBD2; clone size: few; CDR3 DNA: TGTGCCAGCAGCTTAGACCTAGCGGGAGGGCCTAGGACCGGGGAGCTGTTTTTT; CDR3 protein: CASSLDLAGGPRTGELFF
J gene: TRBJ2-2; V gene: TRBV20-1; D gene: TRBD2; clone size: NA; CDR3 DNA: TGCAGTGCTCCCGCGTTAGCGGGGAACACCGGGGAGCTGTTTTTT; CDR3 protein: CSAPALAGNTGELFF
J gene: TRBJ2-3; V gene: TRBV5-1; D gene: NA; clone size: NA; CDR3 DNA: TGCGCCAGCTCAACGGGAGCTCACACAGATACGCAGTATTTT; CDR3 protein: CASSTGAHTDTQYF
J gene: TRBJ2-3; V gene: TRBV27; D gene: NA; clone size: many; CDR3 DNA: TGTGCCAGCAGTCCATACCTACTCTCAGGGTCTAGCACAGATACGCAGTATTTT; CDR3 protein: CASSPYLLSGSSTDTQYF
J gene: TRBJ2-2; V gene: TRBV11-2; D gene: TRBD2; clone size: few; CDR3 DNA: TGTGCCAGCAGCTTAGAGAGGACTAGCGGGGGACCGAACACCGGGGAGCTGTTTTTT; CDR3 protein: CASSLERTSGGPNTGELFF
J gene: TRBJ2-1; V gene: TRBV20-1; D gene: TRBD2; clone size: many; CDR3 DNA: TGCAGTGCTAACTCGGGACTAGCGGGTCCCTACAATGAGCAGTTCTTC; CDR3 protein: CSANSGLAGPYNEQFF
J gene: TRBJ1-3; V gene: TRBV6-5; D gene: NA; clone size: NA; CDR3 DNA: TGTGCCAGCAGTTACGGGCGCGAGACCTCTGGAAACACCATATATTTT; CDR3 protein: CASSYGRETSGNTIYF
J gene: TRBJ2-1; V gene: TRBV5-6; D gene: TRBD2; clone size: few; CDR3 DNA: TGTGCCAGCAGCTCAGGCGGGGGTCTGAGCTCCTACAATGAGCAGTTCTTC; CDR3 protein: CASSSGGGLSSYNEQFF
J gene: TRBJ1-4; V gene: TRBV4-1; D gene: NA; clone size: NA; CDR3 DNA: TGCGCCAGCAGCCAGCGACGGACTAATGAAAAACTGTTTTTT; CDR3 protein: CASSQRRTNEKLFF
J gene: TRBJ2-5; V gene: TRBV9; D gene: TRBD1; clone size: few; CDR3 DNA: TGTGCCAGCAGCGTCACAGGGACAGGAGAGACCCAGTACTTC; CDR3 protein: CASSVTGTGETQYF
J gene: TRBJ2-2; V gene: TRBV7-8; D gene: TRBD1; clone size: many; CDR3 DNA: TGTGCCAGCAGCCGACAGGGCACCGGGGAGCTGTTTTTT; CDR3 protein: CASSRQGTGELFF
J gene: TRBJ1-1; V gene: TRBV3-1; D gene: NA; clone size: many; CDR3 DNA: TGTGCCAGCAGCCAAGGGCCCGCGTTAGACGCTTTCTTT; CDR3 protein: CASSQGPALDAFF
J gene: TRBJ2-2; V gene: TRBV12-3/TRBV12-4; D gene: NA; clone size: many; CDR3 DNA: TGTGCCAGCAGTCCCGTGGTGGGAGGCGGCGGGGAGCTGTTTTTT; CDR3 protein: CASSPVVGGGGELFF
J gene: TRBJ2-7; V gene: TRBV29-1; D gene: NA; clone size: NA; CDR3 DNA: TGCAGCGTGGAATCCGGGGGCGCCGAGCAGTACTTC; CDR3 protein: CSVESGGAEQYF
J gene: TRBJ1-3; V gene: TRBV15; D gene: NA; clone size: few; CDR3 DNA: TGTGCCACCAGCAGAGATTCAAACAGGGACCTACGAAACACCATATATTTT; CDR3 protein: CATSRDSNRDLRNTIYF
J gene: TRBJ1-2; V gene: TRBV5-6; D gene: NA; clone size: many; CDR3 DNA: TGTGCCAGCAGCTTGCTCCGAACGAGGGATGAGATCTCCGGCTACACCTTC; CDR3 protein: CASSLLRTRDEISGYTF
J gene: TRBJ2-1; V gene: TRBV11-2; D gene: NA; clone size: many; CDR3 DNA: TGTGCCAGCCAGCGCTTACAAGGGGACCAGTTCTTC; CDR3 protein: CASQRLQGDQFF
J gene: TRBJ2-5; V gene: TRBV20-1; D gene: NA; clone size: many; CDR3 DNA: TGCAGTGCTAGCGGGAGCTTACAGACCCAGTACTTC; CDR3 protein: CSASGSLQTQYF
J gene: TRBJ2-1; V gene: TRBV10-3; D gene: NA; clone size: many; CDR3 DNA: TGTGCCATCAGTGAGTCGACCGACCTCAATGAGCAGTTCTTC; CDR3 protein: CAISESTDLNEQFF
J gene: TRBJ2-1; V gene: TRBV7-2; D gene: NA; clone size: many; CDR3 DNA: TGTGCCAGCAGCTTAGTCACAGGGTGGCAGTTCTTC; CDR3 protein: CASSLVTGWQFF
J gene: TRBJ2-4; V gene: TRBV5-5; D gene: NA; clone size: NA; CDR3 DNA: TGTGCCAGCAGCTTCGGGGGTTCGGCCAAAATCATTCAGTACTTC; CDR3 protein: CASSFGGSAKIIQYF
J gene: TRBJ2-3; V gene: TRBV20-1; D gene: TRBD2; clone size: NA; CDR3 DNA: TGCAGTGCTAGAGGGGAGACCAAAGCGGGGCCCCGCACAGATACGCAGTATTTT; CDR3 protein: CSARGETKAGPRTDTQYF
J gene: TRBJ2-7; V gene: TRBV25-1; D gene: TRBD2; clone size: many; CDR3 DNA: TGTGCCAGCAGTGAACCCGGGACTAGCGGGCGCAGCTCCTACGAGCAGTACTTC; CDR3 protein: CASSEPGTSGRSSYEQYF
J gene: TRBJ1-1; V gene: TRBV12-3/TRBV12-4; D gene: NA; clone size: many; CDR3 DNA: TGTGCCAGCACCCCCGAAGGACAACTGAACACTGAAGCTTTCTTT; CDR3 protein: CASTPEGQLNTEAFF
J gene: TRBJ2-3; V gene: TRBV4-2; D gene: TRBD2; clone size: few; CDR3 DNA: TGTGCCAGCAGCCAAGATCTCAGGGCTAGCGGGATTAGCACAGATACGCAGTATTTT; CDR3 protein: CASSQDLRASGISTDTQYF
J gene: TRBJ2-3; V gene: TRBV2; D gene: NA; clone size: many; CDR3 DNA: TGTGCCGGATCTATGGGGGTTAGCACAGATACGCAGTATTTT; CDR3 protein: CAGSMGVSTDTQYF
J gene: TRBJ2-5; V gene: TRBV20-1; D gene: NA; clone size: NA; CDR3 DNA: TGCAGTGCTAGAGGCATCTACCAAGAGACCCAGTACTTC; CDR3 protein: CSARGIYQETQYF
J gene: TRBJ2-7; V gene: TRBV10-3; D gene: NA; clone size: NA; CDR3 DNA: TGTGCCATCAGTGAGTCAAGCTACGAGCAGTACTTC; CDR3 protein: CAISESSYEQYF
J gene: TRBJ2-5; V gene: TRBV12-3/TRBV12-4; D gene: NA; clone size: NA; CDR3 DNA: TGTGCCAGCAGTTTACGGGCTGGGGGCAACCCAAGTGAAGAGACCCAGTACTTC; CDR3 protein: CASSLRAGGNPSEETQYF
J gene: TRBJ2-3; V gene: TRBV28; D gene: TRBD2; clone size: few; CDR3 DNA: TGTGCCAGCAGTCCCATGGGACTAGCGGGCGGAATGGATACGCAGTATTTT; CDR3 protein: CASSPMGLAGGMDTQYF
J gene: TRBJ2-7; V gene: TRBV20-1; D gene: TRBD2; clone size: few; CDR3 DNA: TGCTGTGCTAGAGGGCCCGGGACTAGCGGGAGCTCCTACGAGCAGTACTTC; CDR3 protein: CCARGPGTSGSSYEQYF